The source of this T cell receptor (beta chain) is a study of blood T cell repertoires in COVID-19 (dated by TCRdb to the early 2020s). About the full investigation: Samples from collaborators originated in the United States, Italy and Spain and spanned both the acute and convalescent phases of COVID-19. Deeply sampled blood TCRbeta repertoires from subjects exposed to, actively infected with, or recovered from COVID-19 were included in the dataset. Samples came from the ongoing ImmuneRACE study (first 160 participants) plus 1,254 subjects from 6 global collaborators. Where available, HLA class I and class II types were taken from metadata supplied by the sample provider and were not determined by assay-based typing. Nearly every sample came with metadata listing a de-identified subject ID, COVID-19 status, age in years and sex. The repertoires were released in a freely available public database meant as a resource for research on the immune response to SARS-CoV-2. The material from the prospective study consisted of cDNA or gDNA derived from T cells, B-cell-depleted T cells, or PBMCs.

Whole blood was collected in K2EDTA tubes by collaborating institutions according to the institutions' own protocols. For TCRbeta analysis, collaborators shipped samples as frozen whole blood, isolated PBMCs, or DNA extracted from either of those sample types. What the work shows at the level of the full study, not this receptor alone: How much clinical and demographic metadata was included differed by source and by participant, and the metadata was provided uncurated.

Of note for this clone: The antigen it recognizes is unknown. The input lacks base qualities; no much larger clone sits a single base away.

The immunoSEQ Assay, a bias-controlled multiplex PCR, was used to amplify TCRbeta CDR3 regions from genomic DNA. The authors' pipeline ran thus. The number of nucleated cells in each sample was estimated from the amplification of reference gene primers within the assay. To quantify the absolute abundance of each unique TCRbeta CDR3 rearrangement, sequence reads were collapsed and filtered. Productive Simpson clonality was computed per sample as the square root of Simpson's diversity index over productive rearrangements. TCRdb obtained this table from immuneACCESS and retained in-frame rearrangements with V and J assigned. These tables miss some clones; where compared with another copy, unresolved V genes account for less than half of the shortfall, and the remainder is unexplained. V and J calls and clone size are given by that table; D and trimming were obtained from the DNA. The table for this sample lists more than 200,000 clones; around 84% of them were counted only once. The ten largest clones represent 4.2% of the sample.

From the cysteine through the phenylalanine, the CDR3 covers 15 amino acids. CDR3 DNA is the only sequence kept; it has 45 bases, read in frame from the first base. Trimming takes 0 bases from V and 14 bases from J, and the germline ends sit 17 bases apart. Taken from the germline V gene (reference sequence), the CDR1 and CDR2 loops are LNHNV and YYDKDF. The receptor chain draws on TRBV15 and TRBJ1-6; the D gene assignment is ambiguous. This sequence originates from a man aged 60 to 75 with acute or convalescent COVID-19. The sequencing input was peripheral blood. The DNA sequence is given as TGTGCCACCAGCAGAGACATGTACGTGGGCGCGACCCTCCACTTT. This gives the protein CATSRDMYVGATLHF.